The rows below give T cell receptor beta chains drawn from one sample of a study of CD8 T cells in ankylosing spondylitis. TCRdb analysed the 5' RACE reads with MiXCR anew, one entry per CDR3 protein. The table records some 220,000 distinct CDR3 sequences, 8% to 10% of them present only once. Sequencing was performed on blood, either unsorted or a sorted T cell fraction (not recorded which). These receptors all come from a female donor with ankylosing spondylitis or in good health (not recorded which). CDR3s include the opening cysteine and the closing phenylalanine or tryptophan. A D gene is named only where the DNA matches it firmly. Where a row states a size, it is once, few, many or the class of an expanded clone; other rows omit it.

D gene: .
clone size: .
V gene: TRBV6-2/TRBV6-3
J gene: TRBJ1-1
CDR3 protein: CARSWEGVFNTEAFF
CDR3 DNA: TGTGCCCGCAGTTGGGAAGGAGTCTTTAACACTGAAGCTTTCTTT

D gene: .
clone size: many
V gene: TRBV4-3
J gene: TRBJ2-2
CDR3 protein: CASSPGYTGELFF
CDR3 DNA: TGCGCCAGCAGCCCCGGGTACACCGGGGAGCTGTTTTTT

D gene: TRBD1
clone size: many
V gene: TRBV29-1
J gene: TRBJ1-1
CDR3 protein: CSVQQGQNTEAFF
CDR3 DNA: TGCAGCGTTCAACAGGGGCAGAACACTGAAGCTTTCTTT

D gene: .
clone size: many
V gene: TRBV10-3
J gene: TRBJ1-1
CDR3 protein: CAISGPGATEAFF
CDR3 DNA: TGTGCCATCAGTGGGCCAGGGGCGACTGAAGCTTTCTTT

D gene: TRBD1
clone size: .
V gene: TRBV7-9
J gene: TRBJ2-7
CDR3 protein: CASSRTGAEQYF
CDR3 DNA: TGTGCCAGCAGCCGCACAGGGGCCGAGCAGTACTTC

D gene: .
clone size: many
V gene: TRBV29-1
J gene: TRBJ2-2
CDR3 protein: CSVEDKGGLFF
CDR3 DNA: TGCAGCGTTGAAGATAAGGGCGGGCTGTTTTTT

D gene: .
clone size: few
V gene: TRBV3-1
J gene: TRBJ1-1
CDR3 protein: CASSPTGGTHDREAFF
CDR3 DNA: TGTGCCAGCAGCCCAACCGGGGGAACTCATGATCGTGAAGCTTTCTTT

D gene: .
clone size: few
V gene: TRBV7-9
J gene: TRBJ1-4
CDR3 protein: CASSLGPVGNEKLFF
CDR3 DNA: TGTGCCAGCAGTTTAGGCCCCGTTGGGAATGAAAAACTGTTTTTT

D gene: .
clone size: many
V gene: TRBV20-1
J gene: TRBJ2-3
CDR3 protein: CSARETSSGSDTQYF
CDR3 DNA: TGCAGTGCTAGGGAGACCTCATCAGGTTCAGATACGCAGTATTTT

D gene: .
clone size: few
V gene: TRBV15
J gene: TRBJ2-7
CDR3 protein: CATSREAGGFYEQYF
CDR3 DNA: TGTGCCACCAGCAGAGAGGCAGGGGGGTTTTACGAGCAGTACTTC

D gene: .
clone size: many
V gene: TRBV5-8
J gene: TRBJ1-3
CDR3 protein: CASSLGYTIYF
CDR3 DNA: TGTGCCAGCAGCTTGGGGTACACCATATATTTT

D gene: .
clone size: many
V gene: TRBV6-2/TRBV6-3
J gene: TRBJ1-1
CDR3 protein: CASTYLPANTEAFF
CDR3 DNA: TGTGCCAGCACCTATCTGCCGGCGAACACTGAAGCTTTCTTT

D gene: .
clone size: many
V gene: TRBV10-3
J gene: TRBJ2-5
CDR3 protein: CATRAGGGETQYF
CDR3 DNA: TGTGCCACCCGGGCTGGGGGAGGAGAGACCCAGTACTTC

D gene: .
clone size: many
V gene: TRBV20-1
J gene: TRBJ2-5
CDR3 protein: CSAGQGLLQTQYF
CDR3 DNA: TGCAGTGCTGGCCAGGGACTCCTCCAGACCCAGTACTTC

D gene: TRBD2
clone size: many
V gene: TRBV20-1
J gene: TRBJ2-1
CDR3 protein: CSARATATSGYYNEQFF
CDR3 DNA: TGCAGTGCTAGAGCTACTGCGACTAGCGGGTACTACAATGAGCAGTTCTTC